The entry below describes one T cell receptor (beta chain). Its antigen is not identified. The data are from a study of a mutant IDH1 vaccine in newly diagnosed glioma. On the study more broadly: Patients previously underwent radiotherapy, temozolomide, or both, and most underwent both. Study results and limitations: Pseudoprogression apparently tracked independently of changes in top peripheral T cell clonotypes.

The CDR3 is made up of 11 amino acids. CDR1 MNHNY and CDR2 SVGAGI come from the germline V gene (reference sequence). V lost 6 bases to trimming and J lost 6 bases, with 8 bases between them. Sequencing used immunoSEQ multiplex PCR; TCRdb keeps in-frame clones, though not all of them. The table lists approximately 64,000 clones, approximately 84% of them singletons, with approximately 10% in the top ten. Time point denoted: week 11, during vaccination. It was 300 ug of mutant IDH1 20-mer peptide that made up each vaccine dose, given with topical imiquimod. The material sequenced was PBMCs, taken from a glioma patient whose treatment included an IDH1 peptide vaccine. The sequence was obtained from a woman between 45 and 60 years old with glioma. V gene TRBV6-6 combines with J gene TRBJ1-1; D unclear. CDR3 bases: TGTGCCAGCAGCCCGGTGGCTGAAGCTTTCTTT. This codes for CASSPVAEAFF.